The 13 T cell receptor beta chains listed next were all sequenced from one sample in a study of blood T cells in healthy people across ages. Primers used in a second PCR of roughly 7 to 12 cycles were a sample-barcoded 5' primer and a J-beta primer mix. TCRdb recomputed calls from the 5' RACE reads with MiXCR, one row per CDR3 protein. The table lists about 1.1 million distinct CDR3 sequences, 35% to 45% of them singletons. Material: blood. The receptors originated from a man younger than 35 in good health.

This chain joins TRBV19 and TRBJ1-4; the D is unclear. The CDR3 contains 15 residues. The germline gives CDR1 LNHDA, CDR2 SQIVND (reference sequence). The V end lost 3 bases, the J end lost 8 bases, and 16 bases lay between the germline ends. The CDR3 region is CASSMTGPSSEKLFF. The CDR3, as DNA: TGTGCCAGTAGTATGACCGGCCCTTCGTCAGAAAAACTGTTTTTT.

The V call is TRBV20-1, the J call TRBJ2-5; TRBD2 agrees at 11 bases. TRBJ2-4 matches the DNA end more closely, so the J call is doubtful. The CDR3 runs 14 residues. Germline CDR1 DFQATT, CDR2 SNEGSKA (reference sequence). The DNA for the CDR3 is TGCAGTGCCATAGCGGGGGGGCTGTTAAACATTCAGTACTTC. Translating gives CSAIAGGLLNIQYF.

This clonotype was seen more than once but under ten times. This rearrangement joins TRBV20-1 to TRBJ1-5, with D unresolved. In germline, CDR1 is DFQATT, CDR2 SNEGSKA (reference sequence). V lost 6 bases, J lost 0 bases, and 21 bases lay in between. CDR3 length: 17 residues. CDR3 nucleotides: TGCAGTGCGCCCCGCGGGATTAGTGGACCTAGCAATCAGCCCCAGCATTTT. Amino acids: CSAPRGISGPSNQPQHF.

This clonotype was seen at least ten times. The chain links TRBV12-3 or TRBV12-4 to TRBJ1-3; D call uncertain. The CDR3 spans 15 residues. Trimming shortened V by 2 bases and J by 0 bases, and 8 bases separated the two germline ends. The DNA of the CDR3 is TGTGCCAGCAGTTTATTCGGACCCTCTGGAAACACCATATATTTT. This gives the protein CASSLFGPSGNTIYF.

This clonotype has only a few counts. The genes are TRBV3-1 and TRBJ2-5, with a possible D match to TRBD1 (5 bases). The J call is uncertain, as TRBJ2-7 better fits the DNA end. The CDR3 covers 14 residues. Per the germline V gene, CDR1 is LGHDT and CDR2 is YNNKEL (reference sequence). This chain's CDR3 is CASSQGPGRGEQYF. CDR3 coding DNA: TGTGCCAGCAGCCAAGGTCCAGGGCGAGGCGAGCAGTACTTC.

The genes are TRBV27 and TRBJ2-7, with TRBD1 identical over 10 bases. Losses at the gene ends were 0 bases for V and 3 bases for J; bases not matched to a gene: 2. The CDR3 totals 15 residues. From germline, CDR1 is MNHEY and CDR2 SMNVEV (reference sequence). The CDR3 loop is CASSLSGQGSYEQYF. The CDR3, as DNA: TGTGCCAGCAGTTTATCGGGACAGGGGAGCTACGAGCAGTACTTC.

The J gene is TRBJ2-2, the V gene TRBV2; maybe TRBD1 (6 bases). Germline-derived CDR1 and CDR2 are SNHLY and FYNNEI. The CDR3 length is 14 residues. V was clipped by 8 bases and J by 4 bases, with 14 bases between them. The CDR3 DNA is TGTGCCAGCGCGCGGACAGTGAGCACCGGGGAGCTGTTTTTT. Translation gives CASARTVSTGELFF.

The CDR3 DNA reads TGTGCCTGGAGTGTCCCAGGACAGTTTAACTATGGCTACACCTTC. As protein: CAWSVPGQFNYGYTF. The V gene is TRBV30, the J gene TRBJ1-2; D may be TRBD1 (6 bases). This CDR3 spans 15 amino acids. From germline, CDR1 is GTSNPN and CDR2 SVGIG (reference sequence). Trimming cost V 0 bases and J 1 base, with 12 bases left between them.

The gene calls are TRBV7-2 and TRBJ1-1, with 7 nucleotides matching TRBD1. Germline CDR1 is SGHTA and CDR2 is FQGNSA. This CDR3 region has 15 residues. Losses at the gene ends were 1 base for V and 2 bases for J; bases not matched to a gene: 4. As DNA, the CDR3 is TGTGCCAGCAGCTTAGAGGGACAGATTAACACTGAAGCTTTCTTT. It yields the protein CASSLEGQINTEAFF.

This chain connects TRBV28 to TRBJ1-2, with TRBD1 matching 7 bases. J was trimmed by 5 bases and V by 8 bases; bases with no gene match: 8. The germline V gene has CDR1 MDHEN and CDR2 SYDVKM. CDR3 size: 13 residues. This CDR3 reads CASALTGRYGYTF. The CDR3 nucleotides are TGTGCCAGCGCTTTGACAGGGAGGTATGGCTACACCTTC.

This clonotype was seen a handful of times. V gene TRBV29-1 combines with J gene TRBJ2-7, with TRBD1 matching over 8 bases. The CDR3 sequence is 13 residues long. Germline assignment: CDR1 SQVTM and CDR2 ANQGSEA. Unmatched junction bases numbered 7, after V lost 6 bases and J lost 3 bases. The CDR3 coding sequence is TGCAGCGTCGGGGACAGGTTGGGCTACGAGCAGTACTTC. Its translation is CSVGDRLGYEQYF.

CDR3 sequence: CASRQGPNTEAFF. CDR3 DNA: TGTGCCAGCAGACAGGGCCCAAACACTGAAGCTTTCTTT. The rearrangement uses TRBV6-6 and TRBJ1-1, with a weak D call TRBD1 (6 bases). The CDR3 is made up of 13 amino acids. CDR1 and CDR2 (germline): MNHNY, SVGAGI (reference sequence). The germline V and J ends were trimmed by 6 bases and 2 bases, with 10 bases remaining between them.

As to this clonotype: Mismatch with germline at one junction end may stem from a read error. The chain links TRBV4-2 to TRBJ1-1; D gene ambiguous. The V gene's germline CDR1 is LGHNA and CDR2 YNFKEQ. There are 18 residues in the CDR3. In DNA, the CDR3 is TGTGCCTGCAGTCCGGTTGGGGTGAGTCGACTACGGAACACTGAAGCTTTCTTT. Protein: CACSPVGVSRLRNTEAFF.